The clone carrying this T cell receptor (beta chain) showed up just a few times. Antigen unknown. CDR3 length equals 15 residues. Between the trimmed V and J ends, which lost 2 bases and 3 bases, there was a span of 13 bases. From germline, CDR1 is SGHAT and CDR2 FQDESV (reference sequence). RNA transcripts were the template for amplifying TCR beta CDR3 regions. The primer set for the first-round RT-PCR of the TCR CDR3 was HTBI. TCRdb reprocessed the multiplex PCR reads with MiXCR, giving one entry per CDR3 protein. The table has hundreds of thousands of distinct CDR3 sequences, around 21% seen once. On the basis of clinical symptoms, serum thyroxine and TRAb, thyroid ultrasound and orbital computed tomography, diagnoses were made. This sample is part of a study of T cells in Graves' hyperthyroidism and ophthalmopathy. Across the study: The blood sample was taken at first diagnosis, before treatment began. Study-wide results and caveats: Appearing also in blood were most of the thyroid clonotypes expanded above 0.001. Researchers report that a 13 V-J model separated ophthalmopathy from stable hyperthyroidism.

J is TRBJ2-5 and V is TRBV11-1; weak D call: TRBD2 (6 bases). The material sequenced was blood. The TCR sequence derives from a man aged 25 to 40 with Graves' ophthalmopathy. The chain's CDR3 is CASSLQVIAEETQYF. CDR3 DNA sequence: TGTGCCAGCAGCTTACAAGTTATAGCGGAAGAGACCCAGTACTTC.